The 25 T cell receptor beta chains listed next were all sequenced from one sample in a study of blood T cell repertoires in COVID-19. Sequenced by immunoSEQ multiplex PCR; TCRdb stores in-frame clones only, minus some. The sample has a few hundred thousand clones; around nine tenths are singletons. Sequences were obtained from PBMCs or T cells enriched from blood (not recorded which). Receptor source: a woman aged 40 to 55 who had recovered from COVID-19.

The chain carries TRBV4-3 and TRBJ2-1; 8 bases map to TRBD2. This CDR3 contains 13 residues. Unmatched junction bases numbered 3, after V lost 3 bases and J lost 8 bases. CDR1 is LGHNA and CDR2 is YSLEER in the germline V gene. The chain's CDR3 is CASSQELADEQFF. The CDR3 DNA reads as TGCGCCAGCAGCCAGGAACTAGCGGATGAGCAGTTCTTC.

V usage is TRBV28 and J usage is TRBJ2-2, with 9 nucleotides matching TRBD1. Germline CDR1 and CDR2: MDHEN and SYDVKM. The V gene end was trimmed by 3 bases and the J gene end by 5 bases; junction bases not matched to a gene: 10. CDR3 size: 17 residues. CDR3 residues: CASSFPGTGKRTGELFF. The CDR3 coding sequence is TGTGCCAGCAGTTTTCCGGGGACAGGGAAGAGGACCGGGGAGCTGTTTTTT.

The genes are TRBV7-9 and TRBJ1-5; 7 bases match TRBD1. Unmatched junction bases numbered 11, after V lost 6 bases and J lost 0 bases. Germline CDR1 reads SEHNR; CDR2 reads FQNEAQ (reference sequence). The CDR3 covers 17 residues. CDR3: CASSQEGAGGSNQPQHF. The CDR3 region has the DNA TGTGCCAGCAGTCAAGAGGGGGCGGGTGGTAGCAATCAGCCCCAGCATTTT. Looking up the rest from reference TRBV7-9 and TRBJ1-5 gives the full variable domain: DTGVSQNPRHKITKRGQNVTFRCDPISEHNRLYWYRQTLGQGPEFLTYFQNEAQLEKSRLLSDRFSAERPKGSFSTLEIQRTEQGDSAMYLCASSQEGAGGSNQPQHFGDGTRLSIL.

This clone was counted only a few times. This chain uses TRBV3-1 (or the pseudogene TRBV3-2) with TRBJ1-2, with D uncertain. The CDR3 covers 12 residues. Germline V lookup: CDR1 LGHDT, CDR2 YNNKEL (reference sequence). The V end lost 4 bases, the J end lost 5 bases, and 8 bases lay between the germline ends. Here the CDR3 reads CASSLLSYGYTF. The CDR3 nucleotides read TGTGCCAGCAGCCTACTTTCTTATGGCTACACCTTC.

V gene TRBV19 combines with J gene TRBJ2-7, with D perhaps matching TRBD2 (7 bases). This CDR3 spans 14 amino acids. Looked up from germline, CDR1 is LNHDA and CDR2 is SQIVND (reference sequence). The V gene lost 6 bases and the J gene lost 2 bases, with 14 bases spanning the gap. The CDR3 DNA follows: TGTGCCAGTAGCCTTTTGGGGGGGCCCTACGAGCAGTACTTC. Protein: CASSLLGGPYEQYF.

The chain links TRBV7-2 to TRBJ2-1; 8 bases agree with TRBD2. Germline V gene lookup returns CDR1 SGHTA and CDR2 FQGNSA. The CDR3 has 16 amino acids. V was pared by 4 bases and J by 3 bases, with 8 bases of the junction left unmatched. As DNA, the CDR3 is TGTGCCAGCAGCTCCGTACTGCGGGAGGACTACAATGAGCAGTTCTTC. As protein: CASSSVLREDYNEQFF.

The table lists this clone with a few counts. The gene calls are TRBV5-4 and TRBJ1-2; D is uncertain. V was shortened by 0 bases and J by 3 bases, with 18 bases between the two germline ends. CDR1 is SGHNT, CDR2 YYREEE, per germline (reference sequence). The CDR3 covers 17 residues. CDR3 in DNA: TGTGCCAGCAGCTTGGAGTTATTGCGGGAAGAGGACTATGGCTACACCTTC. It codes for CASSLELLREEDYGYTF. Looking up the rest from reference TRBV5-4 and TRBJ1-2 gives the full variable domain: ETGVTQSPTHLIKTRGQQVTLRCSSQSGHNTVSWYQQALGQGPQFIFQYYREEENGRGNFPPRFSGLQFPNYSSELNVNALELDDSALYLCASSLELLREEDYGYTFGSGTRLTVV.

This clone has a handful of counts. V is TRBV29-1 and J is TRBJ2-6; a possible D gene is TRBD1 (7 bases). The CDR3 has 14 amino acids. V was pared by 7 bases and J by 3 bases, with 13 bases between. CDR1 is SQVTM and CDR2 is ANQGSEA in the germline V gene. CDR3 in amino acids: CSAQGGNGANVLTF. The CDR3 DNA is TGCAGCGCCCAGGGGGGTAATGGGGCCAACGTCCTGACTTTC.

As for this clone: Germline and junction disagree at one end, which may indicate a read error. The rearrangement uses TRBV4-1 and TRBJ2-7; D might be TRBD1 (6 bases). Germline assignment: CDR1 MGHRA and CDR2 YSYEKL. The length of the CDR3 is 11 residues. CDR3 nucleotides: TGCGCCAGCAGTGCAGGGGCCCGACCATTCTTC. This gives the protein CASSAGARPFF.

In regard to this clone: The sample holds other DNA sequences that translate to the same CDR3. Here the CDR3 reads CAWSASYGYTF. CDR3 nucleotides: TGTGCCTGGAGTGCCAGCTATGGCTACACCTTC. The rearrangement joins TRBV30 to TRBJ1-2; D is unclear. Germline CDR1 GTSNPN, CDR2 SVGIG (reference sequence). V lost 1 base to trimming and J lost 4 bases, with 4 bases between them. This CDR3 comprises 11 residues.

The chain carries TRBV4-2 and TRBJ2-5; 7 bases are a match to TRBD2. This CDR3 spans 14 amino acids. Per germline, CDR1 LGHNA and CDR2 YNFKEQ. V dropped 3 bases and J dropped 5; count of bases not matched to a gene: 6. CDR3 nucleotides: TGTGCCAGCAGCCACGGACTAGATTTCGAGACCCAGTACTTC. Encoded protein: CASSHGLDFETQYF.

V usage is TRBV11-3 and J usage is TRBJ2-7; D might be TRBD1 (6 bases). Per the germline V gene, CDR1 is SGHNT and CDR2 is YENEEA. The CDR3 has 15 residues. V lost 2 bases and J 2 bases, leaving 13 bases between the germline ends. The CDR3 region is CASSLRAGTTYEQYF. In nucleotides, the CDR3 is TGTGCCAGCAGCTTAAGGGCCGGGACAACCTACGAGCAGTACTTC.

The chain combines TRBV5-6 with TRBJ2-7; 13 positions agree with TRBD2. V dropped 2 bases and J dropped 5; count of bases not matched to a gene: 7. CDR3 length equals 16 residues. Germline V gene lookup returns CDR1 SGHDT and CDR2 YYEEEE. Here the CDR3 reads CASSFRTSGRSNEQYF. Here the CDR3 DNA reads TGTGCCAGCAGCTTTAGGACTAGCGGGAGAAGCAACGAGCAGTACTTC.

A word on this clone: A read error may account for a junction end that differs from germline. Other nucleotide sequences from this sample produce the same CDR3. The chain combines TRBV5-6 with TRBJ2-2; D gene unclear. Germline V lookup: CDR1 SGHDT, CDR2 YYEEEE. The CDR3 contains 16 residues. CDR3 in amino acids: CASSLLVRANTGELFF. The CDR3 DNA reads TGTGCTAGCAGCCTCCTCGTACGCGCGAACACCGGGGAGCTGTTTTTT.

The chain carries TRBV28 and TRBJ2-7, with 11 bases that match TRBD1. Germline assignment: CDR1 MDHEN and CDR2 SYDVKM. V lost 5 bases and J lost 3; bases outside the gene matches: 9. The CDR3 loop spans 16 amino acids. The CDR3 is CASSTGDRGFSYEQYF. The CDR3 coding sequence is TGTGCCAGCAGTACAGGGGACAGGGGGTTTAGCTACGAGCAGTACTTC.

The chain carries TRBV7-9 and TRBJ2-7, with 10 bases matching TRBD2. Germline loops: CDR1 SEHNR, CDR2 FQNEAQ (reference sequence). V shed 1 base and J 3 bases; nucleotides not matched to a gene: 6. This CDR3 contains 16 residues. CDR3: CASSLGLAGASYEQYF. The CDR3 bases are TGTGCCAGCAGCTTAGGGCTAGCGGGAGCAAGCTACGAGCAGTACTTC.

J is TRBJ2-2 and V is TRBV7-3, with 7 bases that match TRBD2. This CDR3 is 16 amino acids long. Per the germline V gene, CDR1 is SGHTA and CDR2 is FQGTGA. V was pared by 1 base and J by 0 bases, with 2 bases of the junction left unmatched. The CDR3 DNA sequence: TGTGCCAGCAGCTTAAACCTAGCGGCGAACACCGGGGAGCTGTTTTTT. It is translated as CASSLNLAANTGELFF.

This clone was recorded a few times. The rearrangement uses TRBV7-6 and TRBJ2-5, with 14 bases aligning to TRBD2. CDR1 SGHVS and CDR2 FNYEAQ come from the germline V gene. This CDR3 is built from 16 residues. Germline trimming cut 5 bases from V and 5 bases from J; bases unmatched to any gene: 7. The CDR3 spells CASSHRLAGGTETQYF. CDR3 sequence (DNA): TGTGCCAGCAGCCACCGACTAGCGGGGGGGACGGAGACCCAGTACTTC. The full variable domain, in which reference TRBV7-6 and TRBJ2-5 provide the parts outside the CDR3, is GAGVSQSPRYKVTKRGQDVALRCDPISGHVSLYWYRQALGQGPEFLTYFNYEAQQDKSGLPNDRFSAERPEGSISTLTIQRTEQRDSAMYRCASSHRLAGGTETQYFGPGTRLLVL.

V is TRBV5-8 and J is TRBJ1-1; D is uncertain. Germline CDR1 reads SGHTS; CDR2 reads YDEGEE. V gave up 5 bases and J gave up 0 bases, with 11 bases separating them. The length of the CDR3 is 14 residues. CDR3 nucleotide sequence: TGTGCCAGCAGGAAGTCGACACTGAACACTGAAGCTTTCTTT. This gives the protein CASRKSTLNTEAFF.

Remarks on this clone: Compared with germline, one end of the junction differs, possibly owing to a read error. The CDR3 here is CASSYGAGNF. The CDR3 region has the DNA TGTGCCAGCAGTTACGGGGCAGGGAACTTC. This chain joins TRBV6-5 and TRBJ2-5; D possibly corresponds to TRBD1 (5 bases). The germline gives CDR1 MNHEY, CDR2 SVGAGI. The CDR3 spans 10 residues.

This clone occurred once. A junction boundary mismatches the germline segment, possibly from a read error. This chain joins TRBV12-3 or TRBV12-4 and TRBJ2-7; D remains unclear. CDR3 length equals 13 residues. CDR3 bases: TGCGCCAGCAGTTTGTTCAGATCCTACGAGCAGTACTTC. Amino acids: CASSLFRSYEQYF.

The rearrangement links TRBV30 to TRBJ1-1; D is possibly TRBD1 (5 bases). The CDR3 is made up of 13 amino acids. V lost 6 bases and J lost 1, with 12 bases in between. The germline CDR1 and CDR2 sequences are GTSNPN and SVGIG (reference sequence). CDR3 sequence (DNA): TGTGCCTGTAAGGGGCCGGGGAACACTGAAGCTTTCTTT. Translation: CACKGPGNTEAFF.

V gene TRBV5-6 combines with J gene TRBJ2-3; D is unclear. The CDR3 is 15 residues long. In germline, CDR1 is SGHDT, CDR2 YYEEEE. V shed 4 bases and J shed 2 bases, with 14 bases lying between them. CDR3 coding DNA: TGTGCCAGCAGCCTTTACTTGCTCAACACAGATACGCAGTATTTT. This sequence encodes CASSLYLLNTDTQYF.

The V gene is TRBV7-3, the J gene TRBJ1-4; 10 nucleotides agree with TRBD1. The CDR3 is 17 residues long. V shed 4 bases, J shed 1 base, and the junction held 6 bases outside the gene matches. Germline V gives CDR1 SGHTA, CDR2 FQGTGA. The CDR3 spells CASSSRRDRGTNEKLFF. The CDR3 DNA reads TGTGCCAGCAGCTCCCGCAGGGACAGGGGAACTAATGAAAAACTGTTTTTT.

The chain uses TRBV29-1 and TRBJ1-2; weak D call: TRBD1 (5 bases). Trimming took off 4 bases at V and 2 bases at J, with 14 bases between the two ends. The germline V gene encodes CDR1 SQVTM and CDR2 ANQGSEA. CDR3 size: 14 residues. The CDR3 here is CSVAEGRGNYGYTF. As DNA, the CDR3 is TGCAGCGTTGCGGAGGGACGTGGGAACTATGGCTACACCTTC. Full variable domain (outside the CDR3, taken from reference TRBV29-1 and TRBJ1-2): SAVISQKPSRDICQRGTSLTIQCQVDSQVTMMFWYRQQPGQSLTLIATANQGSEATYESGFVIDKFPISRPNLTFSTLTVSNMSPEDSSIYLCSVAEGRGNYGYTFGSGTRLTVV.